This T cell receptor (beta chain) was captured in a study of blood T cell repertoires in COVID-19. Study background: Acute-phase and convalescent COVID-19 samples originated in the United States, Italy and Spain.

Produced via immunoSEQ multiplex PCR; TCRdb's table is partial and in-frame only. Of 110,000 to 150,000 clones listed, about four fifths are singletons. This CDR3 has 14 amino acids. V lost 4 bases and J 2 bases, leaving 11 bases between the germline ends. Germline CDR1 MNHEY, CDR2 SVGEGT. Sequencing was done on a sample of peripheral blood. The TCR comes from a human donor in a cohort sampled during active COVID-19. The chain uses TRBV6-2 or TRBV6-3 and TRBJ1-2; no clear D gene. In nucleotides, the CDR3 is TGTGCCAGCAGTTTCAGCGTTCCAAACTATGGCTACACCTTC. This translates into CASSFSVPNYGYTF.